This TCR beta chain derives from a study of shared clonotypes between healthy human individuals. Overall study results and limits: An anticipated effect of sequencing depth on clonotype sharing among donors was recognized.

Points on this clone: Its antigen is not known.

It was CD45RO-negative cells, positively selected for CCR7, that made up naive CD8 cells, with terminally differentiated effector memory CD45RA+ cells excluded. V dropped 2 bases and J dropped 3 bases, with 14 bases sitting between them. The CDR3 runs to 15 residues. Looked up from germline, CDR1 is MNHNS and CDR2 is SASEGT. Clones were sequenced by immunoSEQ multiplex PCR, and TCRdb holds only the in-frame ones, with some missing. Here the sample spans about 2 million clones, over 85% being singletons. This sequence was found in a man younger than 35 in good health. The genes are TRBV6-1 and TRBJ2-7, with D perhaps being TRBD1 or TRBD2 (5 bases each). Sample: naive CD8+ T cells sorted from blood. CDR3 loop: CASSERGAGSYEQYF. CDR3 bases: TGTGCCAGCAGTGAACGAGGGGCAGGGAGCTACGAGCAGTACTTC.